This T cell receptor beta chain is drawn from a study of blood T cell dynamics during melanoma immunotherapy. Across the study: Metastatic melanoma patients received first-line pembrolizumab or nivolumab plus ipilimumab. Whole-study findings and limits: Unlike progressors, later disease-control patients had W3 repertoires gaining clonality or diversity.

The data were produced by immunoSEQ multiplex PCR, yet TCRdb's version contains in-frame clones alone and is incomplete. The sample holds 10,000 or so clones, about 88% seen once. As for time point: pre-treatment baseline. Sampling occurred pretreatment (T0) and at week 3 (W3), after cycle one of checkpoint blockade. CDR1 is SGHRS, CDR2 YFSETQ, per germline. There are 13 residues in the CDR3. With respect to this clone: Antigen unknown.

The receptor was derived from a human donor with melanoma. V is TRBV5-1 and J is TRBJ2-5; D is possibly TRBD1 (5 bases). The end of the DNA aligns better with TRBJ2-7, so the J call may be wrong. The sequencing here drew on blood, taken from a patient treated with checkpoint blockade. The CDR3 nucleotides read TGCGCCAGCAGCTTGGGGACACCCTACGAGCAGTACTTC. It codes for CASSLGTPYEQYF.